This TCR beta chain was captured by sequencing in a study of cytomegalovirus exposure and HLA in healthy donors. About the study: An earlier analysis identified some 110 million unique TCR beta sequences in about 179 million T cells.

The study ran its PCR with 60 Vbeta and 13 Jbeta primers. Libraries were prepared by immunoSEQ multiplex PCR; TCRdb keeps only in-frame clonotypes and omits some of them. The sample has approximately 150,000 clones; approximately 80% are singletons. Regarding the study as a whole: Per a later analysis, HLA-associated TCR beta chains showed more clonal expansion than other, equally common TCR beta chains. Some V segments, TRBV6-2 and TRBV6-3 among them, were indistinguishable and were therefore excluded.

As for this clone: Antigen unknown.

Germline V gene sequence: CDR1 ENHRY, CDR2 SYGVKD. This CDR3 has 14 amino acids. Trimming cost V 5 bases and J 5 bases, with 12 bases left between them. The genes are TRBV10-3 and TRBJ2-2, with D perhaps matching TRBD2 (5 bases). The sample taken for sequencing was PBMCs. The receptor's source is a middle-aged woman in good health and CMV-seropositive. The CDR3: CAISIREGTGELFF. CDR3 sequence (DNA): TGTGCCATCAGTATCCGGGAAGGTACCGGGGAGCTGTTTTTT.